This T cell receptor beta chain was sequenced during a study of cytomegalovirus exposure and HLA in healthy donors. On this clone: Antigen unknown. The junction and the germline gene differ at one end; a read error may be behind it. Additional DNA sequences in this sample encode the identical CDR3.

Both 60 Vbeta primers and 13 Jbeta primers went into the PCR. The data were produced by immunoSEQ multiplex PCR, yet TCRdb's version contains in-frame clones alone and is incomplete. This repertoire shows roughly 160,000 clones, roughly 89% found once; its top ten account for over 0.8%. The CDR3 is 12 residues long. Germline lookup yields CDR1 SGHRS and CDR2 YFSETQ. Findings of the study overall: Later analysis identified a missense DCLRE1C variant that was linked to TCR beta V- and J-gene trimming. Later analysis indicated greater clonal expansion among HLA-associated TCR beta chains than among equally common other chains.

The sequenced sample consisted of PBMCs. This TCR derives from a young woman in good health and CMV-seronegative. The V and J genes are TRBV5-1 and TRBJ2-7, with TRBD2 matching over 7 bases. DNA for the CDR3: TGCGCCAGCAGCTTTGGGGGGGACGAGCAGTACTTT. Translating gives CASSFGGDEQYF.